This TCR beta chain stems from a study of cytomegalovirus exposure and HLA in healthy donors (dated by TCRdb to the late 2010s). Turning to the overall study: In an earlier analysis of about 560 of the donors, 276 Gb of sequence data and 90 million to 120 million unique TCR beta sequences from 150 million to 200 million T cells were reported. An earlier analysis of 587 of the donors applied high-throughput TCR beta sequencing to assess whether each TCR beta V gene segment acted as functional or pseudogenic. A separate validation cohort of 90 to 150 different subjects was used in addition to the roughly 620-subject first cohort. Rather than using new phenotypic data, the later analysis identified candidate immune exposures from TCR beta sequences and from how often those sequences occurred across donors. Donor age, sex, ethnicity and CMV serostatus were collected together with the repertoire data. On average, roughly 200,000 unique TCR beta nucleotide sequences were sequenced per donor among 398 genotyped donors of the cohort, with approximately 18% of those sequences being non-productive. The T cell repertoires of around 670 subjects were profiled by immunosequencing and related to cytomegalovirus serostatus. Every discovery cohort repertoire had been produced on one sequencing platform. To predict cytomegalovirus infection status, the study combined high-throughput TCR immunosequencing, statistical association of individual TCRs with disease status, and machine learning. Roughly 5 DR-DQ haplotypes were treated as single units for association and clustering because of strong linkage in the cohort. Of the 300 to 450 genotyped donors, around 81% fell in the genetic ancestry cluster associated with self-reported Caucasian donors. The study aimed to test whether signatures of past pathogen exposure could be identified by cataloging public T cell receptors. A later analysis re-analyzed previously published TCR beta repertoires from approximately 700 donors and added high-resolution HLA genotyping to study TCR occurrence patterns. An early release that covered approximately 600 HLA-typed donors contained 300 to 350 gigabases of sequencing data and tens of millions of unique TCR sequences. A later genetic analysis took genome-wide SNP genotypes for about three fifths of the 666 donors and used that subset as a discovery cohort. The number of donors typed differed by locus, with roughly 629-640 for A, B, C, DRB1 and DQB1, around 560 for DQA1, approximately 580 for DPA1, and some 440 for DPB1. HLA typing included class I and class II loci at four-digit resolution. Overall study outcomes, separate from this receptor: Correlated functional status among segregating V segments might be attributable to linkage disequilibrium, but an unknown experimental factor could not be ruled out. This cohort had only TCR beta chains sequenced, and the lack of alpha or paired-chain data limited which features could be detected. The authors suggested that the approach could potentially be extended to other disease states and immunological phenotypes. Strong co-occurrence of HLA alleles, especially DR and DQ, made assigning TCR associations to individual alleles difficult. Most TCR sequences were observed very rarely across donors, whereas some public TCRs were present in many individuals. A cluster of highly shared sequence variants was judged likely to represent a technical artifact of the sequencing pipeline. Compared with equally common non-associated chains, HLA-associated TCR beta chains in a later analysis were more clonally expanded and had lower generation probabilities. In a later analysis, TCR association rates were found to vary across HLA loci, with the most associated TCRs seen for DRB1 alleles and the fewest for HLA-C alleles. In a later genetic analysis, a missense DCLRE1C variant was associated with V-gene and J-gene trimming of TCR beta chains, and the association was replicated in an independent cohort. Several of the top co-occurrence clusters appeared to be linked to parvovirus B19, influenza, CMV and Epstein-Barr virus, according to a later analysis. A later genetic analysis reported fewer N-insertions in productive TCRs among donors in an Asian-associated ancestry cluster than the approximately 700-donor mean. In the study, some 180 TCR beta chains were listed as associated with cytomegalovirus. A few of the identified cytomegalovirus-associated TCR beta chains were confirmed in vitro to be specific for cytomegalovirus antigens. A later analysis found that most CMV-associated TCR beta chains appeared HLA-restricted, with HLA associations seemingly driven largely by CMV exposure. Presence/absence analyses assumed roughly uniform sequencing depth across donors, an assumption that may not hold. HLA typing was unavailable for some donors at each locus, so association tests used only the typed subset. Because counts were too low, around 17 rarely observed V segments, including chromosome 9 orphons, were left out of the earlier analysis of over 550 of the donors. CMV serostatus was the only immune exposure information available for the cohort. The classifier was reported to diagnose cytomegalovirus status with high specificity and sensitivity in both the original cohort and the validation cohort. A later analysis associated 17,000 or so TCR beta sequences with specific HLA alleles at a false discovery rate of 0.05. Broadly in line with IMGT annotations, most TCR beta V segments showed up in productive rearrangements about 87% or about 30% of the time in an earlier analysis of approximately 600 of the donors. A further reported finding was that TCR beta sequences accurately predicted the HLA-A and HLA-B alleles for most subjects in the first cohort.

On this clone itself: This receptor's antigen is unknown. Per-base quality was not reported, and no clone a single base away is much larger than it.

The method behind the library was the immunoSEQ multiplex PCR assay. The multiplex PCR relied on a mix of 60 forward primers for TCR Vbeta segments and 13 reverse primers for TCR Jbeta segments. The CDR3 region of rearranged TCR beta genes was amplified from genomic DNA with a multiplex PCR assay. Amplified TCR beta libraries were sequenced as 87-base-pair reads on the Illumina HiSeq System. The original pipeline was this. In a later analysis, tens of millions of unique TCR beta chains were counted across the 500 to 850 repertoires, and roughly 11 million of these chains were shared by at least two donors. Raw reads were error-corrected and collapsed into unique sequences with a nearest-neighbor algorithm that merged closely related sequences to remove PCR and sequencing errors. CDR3 sequences were aligned to IMGT reference sequences to assign V, D and J gene segments. Each retained sequence needed at least a six-nucleotide match to both a V gene segment and a J gene segment. Rearrangements were classified as productive when the CDR3 lacked stop codons and remained in frame with V and J, and all other rearrangements were classified as non-productive. Following IMGT convention, CDR3 was defined as the stretch from the second conserved V-encoded cysteine up to the conserved J-encoded phenylalanine. Sequences without an unambiguous match to a single V gene segment were excluded from the earlier analysis of about 600 of the donors. An earlier analysis of roughly 590 of the donors called V segments functional above 56.7% productive rearrangements and segregating when the between-donor standard deviation exceeded 5%. A statistical classification framework was built to diagnose cytomegalovirus status from the catalog of TCR beta chain sequences. V and J gene assignment, in a later analysis, came from comparing TCR nucleotide sequences with IMGT/GENE-DB human TR gene sequences. In a later analysis, CDR3 sequences and most-parsimonious VDJ recombination scenarios were assigned using the TCRdist pipeline. In a later analysis, each TCR beta chain was defined by its CDR3 amino acid sequence together with its V-gene family, and reads lacking a unique V-gene family were excluded. A later analysis removed 592 highly shared, low-generation-probability nucleotide sequences to deal with suspected cross-contamination and a sequencing artifact. For each public chain, a later analysis derived a clonal expansion index from normalized ranks of inferred template counts within each repertoire. Generation probabilities in a later analysis came from a VDJ recombination model fitted to out-of-frame rearrangements, and those results were checked against IGoR. Hypergeometric tests were used in a later analysis to score TCR-TCR, TCR-HLA and TCR-CMV co-occurrence, with a repertoire-size bias correction applied to the TCR pairs. To estimate false discovery rates, a later analysis permuted the HLA or CMV assignments 20 times. In a later analysis, co-occurring TCRs were grouped with DBSCAN, and TCRdist sequence similarity was added when clustering was performed within HLA-allele-positive subsets. Co-occurrence clustering excluded repertoires with fewer than 30,000 or more than 120,000 public chains, plus five with anomalous nucleotide sharing. The immuneACCESS repertoire file appears here via TCRdb, limited to in-frame rearrangements. These files lack a portion of the clones; in checked studies, under half of the deficit traces to unresolved V genes, and the cause of the others is not known. D and trimming come from the DNA, and the V and J calls and clone size come from that table. The sample profile shows under 150,000 clones; 76% of them were found once. The ten largest clones add up to 1.8% of the sample.

The cohort consisted of some 670 healthy bone marrow donors. At the time of sampling, all cohort members were nominally healthy, though unrecorded immune exposures were likely present. The donor tested CMV seropositive, placing the donor among the 250 to 350 seropositive members of the cohort. Every donor gave a peripheral blood sample, and the peripheral blood mononuclear cells from that sample were used for TCR beta sequencing. The Qiagen DNeasy Blood Extraction Kit was used to extract genomic DNA from the blood cell samples. Sample: PBMCs. This TCR was recovered from a female donor in good health and CMV-seropositive.

The DNA reads TGTGCCTGGAGTGGGACAGGGATCAGATCACCCCTCCACTTT. The encoded protein is CAWSGTGIRSPLHF. Recombination joined TRBV30 with TRBJ1-6; 8 nucleotides in the junction match TRBD1. Sequences GTSNPN (CDR1) and SVGIG (CDR2) are obtained from the germline V gene (reference sequence). Its CDR3 holds 14 amino acids, cysteine through phenylalanine. The CDR3 DNA has 42 bases and is translated from base 1. For this chain, trimming is 1 base at the V end and 10 bases at the J end, and the number of junction bases without a gene match is 6. Where the CDR3 stops, the reference TRBV30 and TRBJ1-6 genes take over; the full variable domain is SQTIHQWPATLVQPVGSPLSLECTVEGTSNPNLYWYRQAAGRGLQLLFYSVGIGQISSEVPQNLSASRPQDRQFILSSKKLLLSDSGFYLCAWSGTGIRSPLHFGNGTRLTVT.